The next 18 T cell receptor beta chains were all read from a single sample in a study of T cell changes during pregnancy in multiple sclerosis (dated by TCRdb to between 2019 and 2020). Preparation of the library involved the immunoSEQ multiplex PCR assay. Held by TCRdb, this immuneACCESS table contains in-frame sequences only and omits some clones. Under half of the omission traces to an unresolved V gene where checked; the cause of the rest is unknown. Within this sample are nearly 60,000 clones, with roughly nine tenths of them counted one time only. The ten largest clones take up roughly 0.48% of the sample. The specimen comprised CD4+ T cells from peripheral blood mononuclear cells, sampled after pregnancy. These receptors were taken from a female donor in good health, enrolled as a control in a pregnancy study.

This rearrangement joins TRBV7-2 to TRBJ1-4; 8 positions match TRBD1. This CDR3 region has 15 residues. CDR1 SGHTA and CDR2 FQGNSA come from the germline V gene. Germline trimming cut 1 base from V and 7 bases from J; bases unmatched to any gene: 5. Here the CDR3 reads CASSLGTGRAEKLFF. For the CDR3, the DNA is TGTGCCAGCAGCTTAGGGACAGGGAGGGCTGAAAAACTGTTTTTT. The full variable domain, its missing parts supplied by reference TRBV7-2 and TRBJ1-4, is GAGVSQSPSNKVTEKGKDVELRCDPISGHTALYWYRQSLGQGLEFLIYFQGNSAPDKSGLPSDRFSAERTGGSVSTLTIQRTQQEDSAVYLCASSLGTGRAEKLFFGSGTQLSVL.

The chain couples TRBV7-2 to TRBJ2-2, with no clear D. The CDR3 contains 11 residues. Germline loops: CDR1 SGHTA, CDR2 FQGNSA. V dropped 6 bases and J dropped 4 bases, with 3 bases sitting between them. CDR3 coding DNA: TGTGCCAGCAGACTCACCGGGGAGCTGTTTTTT. As protein: CASRLTGELFF.

The V call is TRBV6-7, the J call TRBJ2-7; 9 bases agree with TRBD1. TRBV6-7 has ORF status, its function being uncertain. This CDR3 spans 16 amino acids. V was pared by 6 bases and J by 2 bases, with 11 bases of the junction left unmatched. CDR3 residues: CASSQKGTGFAYEQYF. CDR3 bases: TGTGCCAGCAGCCAAAAAGGGACAGGGTTCGCCTACGAGCAGTACTTC.

The chain links TRBV2 to TRBJ2-3; 16 nucleotides agree with TRBD2. V gave up 8 bases and J gave up 1 base; unmatched junction bases: 6. Germline-derived CDR1 and CDR2 are SNHLY and FYNNEI. The CDR3 sequence is 17 residues long. CDR3 bases: TGTGCCAGCGGAATAGGGACTAGCGGGGGGGGCACAGATACGCAGTATTTT. As protein: CASGIGTSGGGTDTQYF.

This chain uses TRBV15 with TRBJ1-2, with 8 positions matching TRBD1. The CDR3 is 14 amino acids. Trimming at V came to 5 bases and at J to 7 bases, leaving 9 bases not matched to a gene. CDR1 is LNHNV, CDR2 YYDKDF, per germline (reference sequence). The CDR3 DNA is TGTGCCACCAGCTCTCGAAGGACAGGGTTTGGCTACACCTTC. Its translation is CATSSRRTGFGYTF.

The V call is TRBV2, the J call TRBJ2-3; 8 nucleotides match TRBD1. Germline assignment: CDR1 SNHLY and CDR2 FYNNEI. The V and J ends lost 6 bases and 0 bases, in that order; junction bases with no gene match: 8. This CDR3 is 16 amino acids long. CDR3 region: CASSQLGQASTDTQYF. The CDR3 coding sequence is TGTGCCAGCAGCCAGCTGGGACAGGCTAGCACAGATACGCAGTATTTT. The full variable domain, its missing parts supplied by reference TRBV2 and TRBJ2-3, is EPEVTQTPSHQVTQMGQEVILRCVPISNHLYFYWYRQILGQKVEFLVSFYNNEISEKSEIFDDQFSVERPDGSNFTLKIRSTKLEDSAMYFCASSQLGQASTDTQYFGPGTRLTVL.

This clone was found a few times. The chain links TRBV27 to TRBJ2-2, with TRBD2 matching 15 bases. Germline V lookup: CDR1 MNHEY, CDR2 SMNVEV (reference sequence). V lost 5 bases to trimming and J lost 13 bases; unmatched junction nucleotides: 5. The CDR3 has 14 amino acids. This CDR3 reads CASSPGTSGGRLFF. DNA of the CDR3: TGTGCCAGCAGTCCAGGGACTAGCGGGGGGAGGCTGTTTTTT.

The chain combines TRBV15 with TRBJ1-3, with D perhaps matching TRBD1 (6 bases). Germline assignment: CDR1 LNHNV and CDR2 YYDKDF (reference sequence). The CDR3 loop spans 14 amino acids. Trimming pared 0 bases from V and 5 bases from J, leaving 8 bases between. The CDR3 DNA sequence: TGTGCCACCAGCAGAGAACAGGGCCGAAACACCATATATTTT. Translated, it gives CATSREQGRNTIYF.

This clone was detected once. The gene calls are TRBV18 and TRBJ1-2; D remains ambiguous. The CDR3 spans 14 residues. V was trimmed by 4 bases and J by 2 bases, leaving 11 bases between them. In germline, CDR1 is KGHSH, CDR2 LQKENI. CDR3 region: CASSLGYGNYGYTF. The CDR3 nucleotides read TGTGCCAGCTCACTCGGATACGGGAACTATGGCTACACCTTC.

This clone has only a few counts. The genes are TRBV7-8 and TRBJ2-1; a possible D gene is TRBD2 (5 bases). V lost 3 bases and J lost 0, with 15 bases in between. CDR3 length equals 17 residues. From germline, CDR1 is SGHVS and CDR2 FQNEAQ. The CDR3 DNA reads TGTGCCAGCAGCTTTTCCGAGGGCGGACTCTCCTACAATGAGCAGTTCTTC. Its translation: CASSFSEGGLSYNEQFF.

V usage is TRBV11-1 and J usage is TRBJ2-5; 7 bases line up with TRBD2. V lost 5 bases and J lost 2; bases outside the gene matches: 11. CDR3 length: 16 residues. Germline CDR1 and CDR2: SGHAT and FQDESV (reference sequence). The DNA for the CDR3 is TGTGCCAGCAGCCCCCGAAGCGGGGCCGGACAAGAGACCCAGTACTTC. Amino acids: CASSPRSGAGQETQYF.

There are a few counts of this clone. V gene TRBV5-1 combines with J gene TRBJ2-2, with unresolved D. Germline V gene data show CDR1 as SGHRS and CDR2 as YFSETQ. With 3 bases removed from V and 6 bases from J, the gap between germline ends came to 15 bases. This CDR3 spans 15 amino acids. For the CDR3, the DNA is TGCGCCAGCAGCTCGTCATCCACTTTCCCCGGGGAGCTGTTTTTT. Translated, it gives CASSSSSTFPGELFF.

The chain carries TRBV29-1 and TRBJ1-2, with 9 bases identical to TRBD1. The trim removed 5 bases at V and 0 bases at J, leaving 7 bases unmatched. The CDR3 spans 15 residues. Per the germline V gene, CDR1 is SQVTM and CDR2 is ANQGSEA. The CDR3 sequence is CSVLPTGGSNYGYTF. The CDR3 DNA sequence: TGCAGCGTTTTACCCACAGGGGGCTCTAACTATGGCTACACCTTC.

This sequence joins TRBV5-4 and TRBJ2-3; D might be TRBD2 (6 bases). V was cut by 0 bases and J by 0 bases, with 11 bases left in between. The germline gives CDR1 SGHNT, CDR2 YYREEE (reference sequence). The CDR3 consists of 16 residues. CDR3: CASSLADRGSTDTQYF. CDR3 DNA: TGTGCCAGCAGCTTGGCCGATCGGGGGAGCACAGATACGCAGTATTTT.

This chain connects TRBV23-1 to TRBJ1-1; D gene ambiguous. TRBV23-1 has ORF status, its function being uncertain. V lost 0 bases and J 0 bases, leaving 11 bases between the germline ends. CDR3 size: 16 residues. The DNA of the CDR3 is TGCGCCAGCAGTCAATCCTGGCAACGCCTGAACACTGAAGCTTTCTTT. It encodes CASSQSWQRLNTEAFF.

The chain recombines TRBV10-1 with TRBJ2-1, with 10 bases identical to TRBD1. With 5 bases clipped from V and 9 bases from J, the junction kept 10 bases outside the gene matches. The CDR3 totals 15 residues. In germline, CDR1 is WNHNN, CDR2 SYGVQD (reference sequence). This CDR3 reads CASSLGGQGCGEQFF. For the CDR3, the DNA is TGCGCCAGCAGTCTGGGGGGACAGGGGTGCGGTGAGCAGTTCTTC.

J is TRBJ1-5 and V is TRBV27; D unclear. Per germline, CDR1 MNHEY and CDR2 SMNVEV (reference sequence). The length of the CDR3 is 12 residues. V lost 6 bases to trimming and J lost 2 bases, with 5 bases between them. The CDR3 region has the DNA TGTGCCAGCAGAACGGGCAATCAGCCCCAGCATTTT. As protein: CASRTGNQPQHF.

This sequence joins TRBV15 and TRBJ1-4, with D unclear. The V and J ends lost 3 bases and 8 bases respectively, with 7 bases between them. CDR1 and CDR2 from the germline V gene are LNHNV and YYDKDF (reference sequence). The CDR3 extends over 12 amino acids. The CDR3 DNA reads as TGTGCCACCAGCAGTTTTCAAGAAAAACTGTTTTTT. Its translation: CATSSFQEKLFF.